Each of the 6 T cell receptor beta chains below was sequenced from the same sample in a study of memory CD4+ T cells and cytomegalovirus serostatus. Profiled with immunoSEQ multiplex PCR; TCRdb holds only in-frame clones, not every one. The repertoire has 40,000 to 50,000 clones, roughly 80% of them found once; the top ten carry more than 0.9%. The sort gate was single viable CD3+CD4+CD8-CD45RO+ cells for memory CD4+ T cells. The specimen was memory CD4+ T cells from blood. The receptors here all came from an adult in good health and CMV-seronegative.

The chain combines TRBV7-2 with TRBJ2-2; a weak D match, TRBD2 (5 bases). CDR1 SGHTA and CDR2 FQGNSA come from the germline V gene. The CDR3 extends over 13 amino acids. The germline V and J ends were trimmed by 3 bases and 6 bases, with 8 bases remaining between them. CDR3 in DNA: TGTGCCAGCAGCTTTTCGGGATCCGGGGAGCTGTTTTTT. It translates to CASSFSGSGELFF.

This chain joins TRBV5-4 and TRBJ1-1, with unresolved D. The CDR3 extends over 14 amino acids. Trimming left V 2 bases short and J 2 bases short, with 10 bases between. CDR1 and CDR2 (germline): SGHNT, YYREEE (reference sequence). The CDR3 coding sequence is TGTGCCAGCAGCTTTACCGGGGAAAACACTGAAGCTTTCTTT. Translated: CASSFTGENTEAFF. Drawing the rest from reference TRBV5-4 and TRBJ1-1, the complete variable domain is ETGVTQSPTHLIKTRGQQVTLRCSSQSGHNTVSWYQQALGQGPQFIFQYYREEENGRGNFPPRFSGLQFPNYSSELNVNALELDDSALYLCASSFTGENTEAFFGQGTRLTVV.

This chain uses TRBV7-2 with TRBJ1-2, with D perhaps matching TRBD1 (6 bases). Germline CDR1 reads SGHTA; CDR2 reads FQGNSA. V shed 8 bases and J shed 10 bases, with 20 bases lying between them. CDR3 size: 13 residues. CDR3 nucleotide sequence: TGTGCCAGCGGCGGGACACCCGCCCTTTCCTACACCTTC. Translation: CASGGTPALSYTF.

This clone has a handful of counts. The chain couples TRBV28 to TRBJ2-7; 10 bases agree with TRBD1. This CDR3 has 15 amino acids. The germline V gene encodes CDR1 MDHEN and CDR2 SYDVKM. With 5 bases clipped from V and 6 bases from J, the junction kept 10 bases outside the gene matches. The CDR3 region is CASSLTRQGAREQYF. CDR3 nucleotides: TGTGCCAGCAGTCTCACCCGACAGGGGGCCCGCGAGCAGTACTTC.

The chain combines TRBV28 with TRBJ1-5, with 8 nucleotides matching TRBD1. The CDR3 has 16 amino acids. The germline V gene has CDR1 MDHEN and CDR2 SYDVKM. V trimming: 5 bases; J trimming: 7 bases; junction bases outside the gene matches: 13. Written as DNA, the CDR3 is TGTGCCAGCAGTCCACAGACAGGGGAGCGGTTCCAGCCCCAGCATTTT. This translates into CASSPQTGERFQPQHF.

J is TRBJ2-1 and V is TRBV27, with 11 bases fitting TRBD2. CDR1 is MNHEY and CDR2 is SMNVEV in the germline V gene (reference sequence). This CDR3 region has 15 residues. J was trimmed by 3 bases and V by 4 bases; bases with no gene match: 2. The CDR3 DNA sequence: TGTGCCAGCAGTTCCCTAGCGGGGGGCTACAATGAGCAGTTCTTC. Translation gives CASSSLAGGYNEQFF.